This T cell receptor (beta chain) is from a study of cytomegalovirus exposure and HLA in healthy donors. CDR3 size: 16 residues. With V trimmed by 5 bases and J by 3 bases, 13 bases remained unmatched. The germline CDR1 and CDR2 sequences are SGHTA and FQGNSA. The PCR was carried out with 60 Vbeta primers and 13 Jbeta primers. Sequencing used immunoSEQ multiplex PCR; TCRdb keeps in-frame clones, though not all of them. The data hold approximately 150,000 clones, with more than 60% observed a single time. The rearrangement joins TRBV7-2 to TRBJ2-7, with 7 positions matching TRBD2. This TCR came from a woman in her sixties or seventies in good health and CMV-seronegative. The specimen sequenced was PBMCs. The CDR3 here is CASSLGGDPIGYEQYF. CDR3 DNA sequence: TGTGCCAGCAGCCTGGGGGGGGATCCTATTGGCTACGAGCAGTACTTC.